Sequencing of this TCR beta chain was carried out in a study of T cell clonality in common variable immunodeficiency. Points from the study as a whole: In common variable immunodeficiency, TCR beta chains reportedly carried fewer deletions and N-nucleotide insertions.

Using immunoSEQ multiplex PCR, the repertoire was profiled, and TCRdb retains in-frame clones only, with some absent. Listed here are approximately 24,000 clones without any singletons, the top ten holding approximately 10%. Most patients and controls had Caucasian heritage. Notes on this clone: The target antigen is unknown. Coverage ceases 3 residues before the CDR3 finishes, and the germline J gene fills in the end.

V lost 7 bases to trimming and J lost 0 bases; unmatched junction nucleotides: 14. Per germline, CDR1 SNHLY and CDR2 FYNNEI. This CDR3 is built from 17 residues. The chain links TRBV2 to TRBJ2-7; 8 bases are shared with TRBD2. Sample: peripheral blood mononuclear cells. The sequence derives from a human donor with common variable immunodeficiency. The part of the CDR3 DNA that was read is TGTGCCAGCACCCCGTCGGGTCTAGCGGGTAGCTCCTACGAG. This sequence encodes CASTPSGLAGSSYE. The entire CDR3 sequence reads CASTPSGLAGSSYEQYF.